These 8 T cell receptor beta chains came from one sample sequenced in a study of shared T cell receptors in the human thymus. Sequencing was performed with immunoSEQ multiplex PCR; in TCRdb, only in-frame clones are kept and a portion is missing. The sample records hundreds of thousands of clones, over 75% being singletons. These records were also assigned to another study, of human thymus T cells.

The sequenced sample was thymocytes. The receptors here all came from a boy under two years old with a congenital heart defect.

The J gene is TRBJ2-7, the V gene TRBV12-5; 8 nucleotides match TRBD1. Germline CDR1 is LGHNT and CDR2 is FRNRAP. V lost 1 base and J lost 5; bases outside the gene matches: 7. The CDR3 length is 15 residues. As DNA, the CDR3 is TGTGCTAGTGGTTTGGCCCGGGACAGGTCCCACGAGCAGTACTTC. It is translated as CASGLARDRSHEQYF.

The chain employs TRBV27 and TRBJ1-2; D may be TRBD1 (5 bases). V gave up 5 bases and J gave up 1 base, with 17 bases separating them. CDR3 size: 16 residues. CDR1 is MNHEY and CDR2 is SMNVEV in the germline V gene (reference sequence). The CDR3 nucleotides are TGTGCCAGCAGTGCCTCGACAGAAAACGTTAACTATGGCTACACCTTC. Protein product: CASSASTENVNYGYTF.

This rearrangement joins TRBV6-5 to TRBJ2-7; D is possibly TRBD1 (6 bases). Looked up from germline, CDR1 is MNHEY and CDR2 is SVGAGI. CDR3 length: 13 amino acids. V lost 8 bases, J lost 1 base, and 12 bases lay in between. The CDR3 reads CASQGMGSYEQYF. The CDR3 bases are TGTGCCAGCCAGGGGATGGGTTCCTACGAGCAGTACTTC.

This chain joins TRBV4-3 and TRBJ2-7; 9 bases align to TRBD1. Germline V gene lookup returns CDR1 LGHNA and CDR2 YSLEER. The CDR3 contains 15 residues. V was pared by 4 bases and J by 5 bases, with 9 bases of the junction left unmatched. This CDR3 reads CASSRWATGGHEQYF. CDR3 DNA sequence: TGCGCCAGCAGCCGTTGGGCCACAGGGGGCCACGAGCAGTACTTC.

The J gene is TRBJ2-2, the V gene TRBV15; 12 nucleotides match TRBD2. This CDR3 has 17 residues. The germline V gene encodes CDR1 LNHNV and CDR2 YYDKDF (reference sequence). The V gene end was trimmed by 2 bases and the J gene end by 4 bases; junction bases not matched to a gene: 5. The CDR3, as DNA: TGTGCCACCAGCAGAAAGACTAGCGGGAGTAGCACCGGGGAGCTGTTTTTT. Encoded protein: CATSRKTSGSSTGELFF.

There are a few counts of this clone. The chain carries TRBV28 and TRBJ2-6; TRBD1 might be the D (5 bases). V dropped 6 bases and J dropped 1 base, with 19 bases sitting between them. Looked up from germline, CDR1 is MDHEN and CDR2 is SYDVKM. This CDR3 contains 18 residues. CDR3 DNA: TGTGCCAGCAGACCGACAGTCGTAGGTAGATCTGGGGCCAACGTCCTGACTTTC. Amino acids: CASRPTVVGRSGANVLTF.

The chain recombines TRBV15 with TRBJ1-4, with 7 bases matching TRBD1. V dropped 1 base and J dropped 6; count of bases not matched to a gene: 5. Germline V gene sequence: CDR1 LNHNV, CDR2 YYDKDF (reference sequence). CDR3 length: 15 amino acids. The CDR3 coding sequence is TGTGCCACCAGCAGAGGTCAGGGGGTTGATGAAAAACTGTTTTTT. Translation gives CATSRGQGVDEKLFF.

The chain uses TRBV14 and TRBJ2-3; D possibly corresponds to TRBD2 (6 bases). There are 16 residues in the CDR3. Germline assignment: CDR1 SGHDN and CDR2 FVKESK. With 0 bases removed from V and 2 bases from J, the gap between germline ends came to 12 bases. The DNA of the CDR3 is TGTGCCAGCAGCCAAGATCTAGCGTACAACACAGATACGCAGTATTTT. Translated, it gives CASSQDLAYNTDTQYF.